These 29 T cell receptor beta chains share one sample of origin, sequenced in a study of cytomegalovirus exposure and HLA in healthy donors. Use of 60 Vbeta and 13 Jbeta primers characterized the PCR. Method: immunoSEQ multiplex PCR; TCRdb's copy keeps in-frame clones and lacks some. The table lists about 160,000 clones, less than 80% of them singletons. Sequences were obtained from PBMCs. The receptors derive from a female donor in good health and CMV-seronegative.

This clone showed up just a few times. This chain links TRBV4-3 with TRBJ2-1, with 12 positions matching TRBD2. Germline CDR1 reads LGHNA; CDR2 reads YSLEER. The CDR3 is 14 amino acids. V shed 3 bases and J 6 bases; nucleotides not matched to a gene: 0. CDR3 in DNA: TGCGCCAGCAGCCAGGGACTAGCGGGCAATGAGCAGTTCTTC. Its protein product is CASSQGLAGNEQFF.

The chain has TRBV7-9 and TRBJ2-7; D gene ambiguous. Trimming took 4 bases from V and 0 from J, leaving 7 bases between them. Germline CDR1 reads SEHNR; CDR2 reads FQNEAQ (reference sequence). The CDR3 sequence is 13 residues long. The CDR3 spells CASSSTHSYEQYF. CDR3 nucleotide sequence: TGTGCCAGCAGCTCGACACACTCCTACGAGCAGTACTTC.

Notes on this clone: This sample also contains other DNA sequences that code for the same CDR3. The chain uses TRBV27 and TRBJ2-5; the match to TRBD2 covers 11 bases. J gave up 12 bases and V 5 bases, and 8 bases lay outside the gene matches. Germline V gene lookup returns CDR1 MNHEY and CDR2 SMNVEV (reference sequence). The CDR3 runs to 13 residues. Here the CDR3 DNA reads TGTGCCAGCAGTAATCTAGCGGGGGGCTCAAAGTACTTC. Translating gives CASSNLAGGSKYF.

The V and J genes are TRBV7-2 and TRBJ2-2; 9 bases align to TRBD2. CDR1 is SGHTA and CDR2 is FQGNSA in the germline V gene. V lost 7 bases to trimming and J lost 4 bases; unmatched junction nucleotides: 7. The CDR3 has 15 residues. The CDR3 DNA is TGTGCCAGCAAAGGGGCGGGGGGGGGCACCGGGGAGCTGTTTTTT. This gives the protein CASKGAGGGTGELFF.

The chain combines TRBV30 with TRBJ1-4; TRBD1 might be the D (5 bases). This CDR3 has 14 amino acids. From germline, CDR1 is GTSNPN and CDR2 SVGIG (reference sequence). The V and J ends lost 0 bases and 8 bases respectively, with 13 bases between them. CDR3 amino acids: CAWSVGGLKEKLFF. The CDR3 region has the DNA TGTGCCTGGAGTGTTGGGGGGTTGAAGGAAAAACTGTTTTTT.

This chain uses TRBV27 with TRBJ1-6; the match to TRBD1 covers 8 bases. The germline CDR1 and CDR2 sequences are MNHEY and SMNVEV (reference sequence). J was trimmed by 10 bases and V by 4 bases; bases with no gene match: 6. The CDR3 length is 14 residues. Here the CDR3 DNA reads TGTGCCAGCAGTTCAGGACAGGGAGGGTCACCCCTCCACTTT. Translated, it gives CASSSGQGGSPLHF.

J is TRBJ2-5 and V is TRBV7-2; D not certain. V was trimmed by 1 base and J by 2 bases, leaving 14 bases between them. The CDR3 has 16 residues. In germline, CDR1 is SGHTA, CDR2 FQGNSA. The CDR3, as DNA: TGTGCCAGCAGCTTAGGCCTTTCATCAGCGCAAGAGACCCAGTACTTC. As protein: CASSLGLSSAQETQYF.

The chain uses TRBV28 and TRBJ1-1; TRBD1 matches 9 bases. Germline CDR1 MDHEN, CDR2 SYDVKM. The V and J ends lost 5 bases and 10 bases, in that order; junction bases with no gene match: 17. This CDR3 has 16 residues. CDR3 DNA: TGTGCCAGCAGTATTCGCGCCGGGACAGGGTATTCCGGAGCTTTCTTT. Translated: CASSIRAGTGYSGAFF. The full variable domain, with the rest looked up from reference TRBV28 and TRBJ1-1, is DVKVTQSSRYLVKRTGEKVFLECVQDMDHENMFWYRQDPGLGLRLIYFSYDVKMKEKGDIPEGYSVSREKKERFSLILESASTNQTSMYLCASSIRAGTGYSGAFFGQGTRLTVV.

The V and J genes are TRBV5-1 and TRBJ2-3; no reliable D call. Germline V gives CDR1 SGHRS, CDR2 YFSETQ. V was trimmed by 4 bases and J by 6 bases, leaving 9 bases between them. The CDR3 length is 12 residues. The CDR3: CASSPTSDTQYF. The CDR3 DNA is TGCGCCAGCAGCCCGACTTCTGATACGCAGTATTTT.

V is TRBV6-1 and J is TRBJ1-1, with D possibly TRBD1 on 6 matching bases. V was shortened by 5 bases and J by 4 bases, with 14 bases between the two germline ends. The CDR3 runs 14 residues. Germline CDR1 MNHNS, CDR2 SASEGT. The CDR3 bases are TGTGCCAGCAGTTCCCCCCTAGGGGGCACTGAAGCTTTCTTT. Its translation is CASSSPLGGTEAFF.

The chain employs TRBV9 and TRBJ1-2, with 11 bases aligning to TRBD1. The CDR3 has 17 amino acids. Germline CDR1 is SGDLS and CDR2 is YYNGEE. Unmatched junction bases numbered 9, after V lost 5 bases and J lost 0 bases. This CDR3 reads CASSAKGQGDSNYGYTF. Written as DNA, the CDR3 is TGTGCCAGCAGTGCTAAGGGACAGGGGGATTCTAACTATGGCTACACCTTC. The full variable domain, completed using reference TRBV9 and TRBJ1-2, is DSGVTQTPKHLITATGQRVTLRCSPRSGDLSVYWYQQSLDQGLQFLIQYYNGEERAKGNILERFSAQQFPDLHSELNLSSLELGDSALYFCASSAKGQGDSNYGYTFGSGTRLTVV.

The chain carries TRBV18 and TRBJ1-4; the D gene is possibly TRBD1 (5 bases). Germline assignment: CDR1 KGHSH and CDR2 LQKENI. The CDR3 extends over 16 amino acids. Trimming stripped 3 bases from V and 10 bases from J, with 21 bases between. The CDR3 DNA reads TGTGCCAGCTCACCCTTACTGGGGCAGGGTTCATCAAAACTGTTTTTT. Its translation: CASSPLLGQGSSKLFF.

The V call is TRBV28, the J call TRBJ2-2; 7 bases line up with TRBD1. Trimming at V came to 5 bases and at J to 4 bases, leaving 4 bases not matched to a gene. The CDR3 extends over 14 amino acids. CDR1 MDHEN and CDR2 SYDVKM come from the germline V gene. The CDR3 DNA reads TGTGCCAGCAGTGGGCCAGGGGGCACCGGGGAGCTGTTTTTT. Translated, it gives CASSGPGGTGELFF.

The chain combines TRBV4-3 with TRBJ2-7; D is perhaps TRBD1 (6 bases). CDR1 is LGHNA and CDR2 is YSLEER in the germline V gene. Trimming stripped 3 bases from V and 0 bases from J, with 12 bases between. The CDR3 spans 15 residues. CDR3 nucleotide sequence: TGCGCCAGCAGCCACCTGGGGGCCCGCTCCTACGAGCAGTACTTC. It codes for CASSHLGARSYEQYF.

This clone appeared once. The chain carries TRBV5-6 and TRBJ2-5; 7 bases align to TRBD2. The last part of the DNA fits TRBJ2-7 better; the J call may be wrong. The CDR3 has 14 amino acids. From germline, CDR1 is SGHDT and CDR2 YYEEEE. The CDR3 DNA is TGTGCCAGCAGGTTAAGGCGGGGGACCTACGAGCAGTACTTC. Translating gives CASRLRRGTYEQYF.

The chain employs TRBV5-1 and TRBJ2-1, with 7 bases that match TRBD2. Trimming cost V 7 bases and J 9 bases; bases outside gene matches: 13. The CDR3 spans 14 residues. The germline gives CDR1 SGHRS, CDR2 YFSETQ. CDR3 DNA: TGCGCCAGCGAGGGCGGGAGTGGCCTTAGTGAGCAGTTCTTC. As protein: CASEGGSGLSEQFF.

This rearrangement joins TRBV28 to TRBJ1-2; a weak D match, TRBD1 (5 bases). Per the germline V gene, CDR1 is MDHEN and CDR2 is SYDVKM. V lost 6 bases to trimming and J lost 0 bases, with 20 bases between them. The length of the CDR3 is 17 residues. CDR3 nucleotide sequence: TGTGCCAGCAGCCCCGCCTCGGGGGTGGGGGCTAACTATGGCTACACCTTC. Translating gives CASSPASGVGANYGYTF.

As DNA, the CDR3 is TGTGCCACCGGGGGACGTGAAGAAAATTACAATGAGCAGTTCTTC. Its protein product is CATGGREENYNEQFF. This sequence joins TRBV10-3 and TRBJ2-1; tentatively, D is TRBD2 (6 bases). Trimming left V 10 bases short and J 4 bases short, with 20 bases between. The CDR3 covers 15 residues. Germline V gene data show CDR1 as ENHRY and CDR2 as SYGVKD.

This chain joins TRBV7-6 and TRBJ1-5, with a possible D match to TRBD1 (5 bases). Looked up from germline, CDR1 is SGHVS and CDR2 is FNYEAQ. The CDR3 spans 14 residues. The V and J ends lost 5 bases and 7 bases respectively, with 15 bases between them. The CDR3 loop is CASSHGQGGQPQHF. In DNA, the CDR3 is TGTGCCAGCAGCCACGGGCAGGGTGGGCAGCCCCAGCATTTT.

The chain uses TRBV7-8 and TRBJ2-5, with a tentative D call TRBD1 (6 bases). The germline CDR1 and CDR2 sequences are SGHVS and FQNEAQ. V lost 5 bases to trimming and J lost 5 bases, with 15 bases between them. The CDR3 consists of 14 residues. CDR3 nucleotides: TGTGCCAGCAGCCCATTCCAGGGGTGGGAGACCCAGTACTTC. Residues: CASSPFQGWETQYF.

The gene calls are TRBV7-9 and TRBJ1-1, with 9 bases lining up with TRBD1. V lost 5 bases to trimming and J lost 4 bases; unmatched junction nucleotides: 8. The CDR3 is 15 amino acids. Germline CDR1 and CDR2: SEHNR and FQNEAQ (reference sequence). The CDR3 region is CASSPFRDRATEAFF. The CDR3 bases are TGTGCCAGCAGCCCCTTCCGGGACAGGGCCACTGAAGCTTTCTTT.

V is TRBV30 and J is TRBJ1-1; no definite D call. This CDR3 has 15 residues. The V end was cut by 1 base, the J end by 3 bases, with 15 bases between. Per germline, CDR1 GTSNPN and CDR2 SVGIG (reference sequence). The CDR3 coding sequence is TGTGCCTGGAGTGCACTCGGCGGCTTTTACACTGAAGCTTTCTTT. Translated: CAWSALGGFYTEAFF.

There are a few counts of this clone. The CDR3 here is CASSDTGTSGWETQYF. In DNA form, the CDR3 reads TGTGCCAGCAGCGACACCGGGACTAGCGGGTGGGAGACCCAGTACTTC. This chain joins TRBV9 and TRBJ2-5, with 12 bases that match TRBD2. The CDR3 contains 16 residues. J lost 5 bases, V lost 3 bases, and 8 bases had no gene match. From germline, CDR1 is SGDLS and CDR2 YYNGEE.

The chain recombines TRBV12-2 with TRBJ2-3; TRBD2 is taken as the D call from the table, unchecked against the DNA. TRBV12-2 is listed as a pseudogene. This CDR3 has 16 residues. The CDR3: CASRLDASGSSDTQYF. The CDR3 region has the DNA TGTGCAAGTCGCTTAGACGCTAGCGGGAGCTCAGATACGCAGTATTTT.

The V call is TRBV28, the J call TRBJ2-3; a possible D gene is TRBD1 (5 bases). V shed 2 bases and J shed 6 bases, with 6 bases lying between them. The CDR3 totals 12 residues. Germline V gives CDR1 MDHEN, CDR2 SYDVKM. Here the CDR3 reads CASSLKGDTQYF. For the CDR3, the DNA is TGTGCCAGCAGTTTAAAGGGGGATACGCAGTATTTT.

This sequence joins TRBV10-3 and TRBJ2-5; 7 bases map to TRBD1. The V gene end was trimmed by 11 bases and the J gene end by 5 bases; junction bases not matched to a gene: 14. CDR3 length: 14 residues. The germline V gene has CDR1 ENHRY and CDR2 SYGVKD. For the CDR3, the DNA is TGTGCCGCGAGGGGGCCGGAGCCTAGGGAGACCCAGTACTTC. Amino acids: CAARGPEPRETQYF.

CDR3 sequence (DNA): TGTGCCTGGACTACAGACGGACTAGCGGGATACAATGAGCAGTTCTTC. The encoded protein is CAWTTDGLAGYNEQFF. This sequence joins TRBV30 and TRBJ2-1, with TRBD2 identical over 12 bases. The V gene end was trimmed by 4 bases and the J gene end by 4 bases; junction bases not matched to a gene: 8. The length of the CDR3 is 16 residues. Germline assignment: CDR1 GTSNPN and CDR2 SVGIG (reference sequence).

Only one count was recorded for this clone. The CDR3 reads CASSLTTGGNYGYTF. The CDR3 DNA reads as TGTGCCAGCAGTCTTACCACAGGGGGAAACTATGGCTACACCTTC. The chain carries TRBV6-5 and TRBJ1-2, with 8 bases lining up with TRBD1. Trimming cost V 5 bases and J 2 bases; bases outside gene matches: 7. Germline V gene data show CDR1 as MNHEY and CDR2 as SVGAGI. This CDR3 region has 15 residues.

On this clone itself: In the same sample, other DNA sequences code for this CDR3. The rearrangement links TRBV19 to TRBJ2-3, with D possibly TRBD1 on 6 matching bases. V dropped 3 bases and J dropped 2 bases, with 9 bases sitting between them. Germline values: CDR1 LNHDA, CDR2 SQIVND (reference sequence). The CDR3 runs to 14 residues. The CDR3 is CASSIKGDTDTQYF. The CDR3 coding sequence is TGTGCCAGTAGTATCAAGGGGGACACAGATACGCAGTATTTT.